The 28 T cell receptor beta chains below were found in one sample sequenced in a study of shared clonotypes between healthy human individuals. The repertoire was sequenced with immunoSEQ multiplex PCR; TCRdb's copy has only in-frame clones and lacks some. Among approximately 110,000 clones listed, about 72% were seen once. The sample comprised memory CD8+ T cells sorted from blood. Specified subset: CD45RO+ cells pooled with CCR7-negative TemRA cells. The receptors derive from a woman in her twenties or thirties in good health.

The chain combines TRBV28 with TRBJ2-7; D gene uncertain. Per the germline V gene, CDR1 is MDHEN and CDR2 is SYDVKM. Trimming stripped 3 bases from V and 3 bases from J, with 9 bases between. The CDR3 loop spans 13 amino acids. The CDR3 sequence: CASSFQSYYEQYF. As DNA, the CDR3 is TGTGCCAGCAGTTTCCAGTCTTACTACGAGCAGTACTTC.

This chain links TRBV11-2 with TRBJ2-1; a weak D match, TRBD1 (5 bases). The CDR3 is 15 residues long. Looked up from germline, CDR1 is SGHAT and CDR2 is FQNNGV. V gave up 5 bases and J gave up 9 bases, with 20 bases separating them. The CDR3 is CASSPDSPKGIEQFF. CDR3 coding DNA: TGTGCCAGCAGCCCAGACAGTCCCAAGGGGATTGAGCAGTTCTTC.

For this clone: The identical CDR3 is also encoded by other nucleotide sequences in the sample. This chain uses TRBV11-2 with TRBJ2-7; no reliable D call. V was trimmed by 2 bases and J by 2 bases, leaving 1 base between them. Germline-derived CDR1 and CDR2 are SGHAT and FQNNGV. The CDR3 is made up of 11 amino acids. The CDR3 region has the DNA TGTGCCAGCAGCTTAACCTACGAGCAGTACTTC. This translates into CASSLTYEQYF.

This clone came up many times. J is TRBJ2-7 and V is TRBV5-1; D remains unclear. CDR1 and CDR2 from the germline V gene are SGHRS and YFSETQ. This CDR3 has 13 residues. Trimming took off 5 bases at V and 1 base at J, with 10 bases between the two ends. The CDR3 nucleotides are TGCGCCAGCAGTGTCGTAGGGTCCTACGAGCAGTACTTC. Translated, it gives CASSVVGSYEQYF.

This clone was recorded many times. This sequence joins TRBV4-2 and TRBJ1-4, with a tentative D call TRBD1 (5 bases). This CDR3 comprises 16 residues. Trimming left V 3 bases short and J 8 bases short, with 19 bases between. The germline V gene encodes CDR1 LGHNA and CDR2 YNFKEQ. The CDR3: CASSQDLFRGNEKLFF. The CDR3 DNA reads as TGTGCCAGCAGCCAGGATCTATTTAGGGGAAACGAAAAACTGTTTTTT.

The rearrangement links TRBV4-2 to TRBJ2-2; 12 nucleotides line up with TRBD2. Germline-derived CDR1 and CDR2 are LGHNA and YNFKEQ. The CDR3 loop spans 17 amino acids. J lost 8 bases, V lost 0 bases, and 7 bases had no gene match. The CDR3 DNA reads TGTGCCAGCAGCCAAGATATACTAGCGGGAGGTATGGGGGAGCTGTTTTTT. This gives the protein CASSQDILAGGMGELFF.

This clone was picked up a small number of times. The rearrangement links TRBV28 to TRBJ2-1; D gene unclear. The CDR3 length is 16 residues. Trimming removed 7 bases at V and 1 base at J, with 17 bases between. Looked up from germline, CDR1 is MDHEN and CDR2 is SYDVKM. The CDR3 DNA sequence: TGTGCCAGCACCAAAAACCCCCAGGAGTCCTACAATGAGCAGTTCTTC. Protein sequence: CASTKNPQESYNEQFF. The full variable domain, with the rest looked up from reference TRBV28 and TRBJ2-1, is DVKVTQSSRYLVKRTGEKVFLECVQDMDHENMFWYRQDPGLGLRLIYFSYDVKMKEKGDIPEGYSVSREKKERFSLILESASTNQTSMYLCASTKNPQESYNEQFFGPGTRLTVL.

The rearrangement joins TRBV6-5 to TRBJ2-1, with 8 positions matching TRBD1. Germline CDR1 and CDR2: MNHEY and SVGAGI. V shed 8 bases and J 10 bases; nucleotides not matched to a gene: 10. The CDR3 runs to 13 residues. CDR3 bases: TGTGCCAGCCATGCAGGAGACAGGGGCGAGCAGTTCTTC. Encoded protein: CASHAGDRGEQFF.

Here the CDR3 DNA reads TGTGCCAGCTCAACGTCCGGGGACAATCAGCCCCAGCATTTT. It translates to CASSTSGDNQPQHF. The chain combines TRBV6-6 with TRBJ1-5; D is undetermined. The CDR3 has 14 residues. Germline V lookup: CDR1 MNHNY, CDR2 SVGAGI (reference sequence). The ends were cut back, 8 bases at V and 3 bases at J, with 14 bases in the middle.

In DNA, the CDR3 is TGTGCCAGCAGTTACTCCGGACTAGCGCGATCCTACGAGCAGTACTTC. Its protein product is CASSYSGLARSYEQYF. V and J are TRBV6-6 and TRBJ2-7; 9 positions agree with TRBD2. The CDR3 covers 16 residues. With 0 bases clipped from V and 1 base from J, the junction kept 4 bases outside the gene matches. Germline lookup yields CDR1 MNHNY and CDR2 SVGAGI (reference sequence).

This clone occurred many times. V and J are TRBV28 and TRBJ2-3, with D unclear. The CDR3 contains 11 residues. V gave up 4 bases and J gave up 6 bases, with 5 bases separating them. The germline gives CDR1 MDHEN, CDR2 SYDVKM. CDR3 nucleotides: TGTGCCAGCAGTTCCATGGATACGCAGTATTTT. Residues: CASSSMDTQYF.

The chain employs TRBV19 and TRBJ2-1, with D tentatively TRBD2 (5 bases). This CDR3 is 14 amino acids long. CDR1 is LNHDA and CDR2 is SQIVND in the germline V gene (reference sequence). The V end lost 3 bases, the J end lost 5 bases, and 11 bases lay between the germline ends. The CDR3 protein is CASSISSGNNEQFF. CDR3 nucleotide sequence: TGTGCCAGTAGTATCAGTTCGGGGAACAATGAGCAGTTCTTC.

CDR3 region: CASSQDKRDGYTF. CDR3 nucleotide sequence: TGTGCCAGCAGCCAAGATAAACGGGATGGCTACACCTTC. The rearrangement uses TRBV14 and TRBJ1-2; D not resolved. The length of the CDR3 is 13 residues. V lost 0 bases to trimming and J lost 6 bases, with 8 bases between them. Germline CDR1 is SGHDN and CDR2 is FVKESK.

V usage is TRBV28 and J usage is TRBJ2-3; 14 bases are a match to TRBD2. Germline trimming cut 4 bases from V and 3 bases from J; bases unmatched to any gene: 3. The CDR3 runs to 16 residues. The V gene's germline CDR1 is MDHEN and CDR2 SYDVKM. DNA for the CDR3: TGTGCCAGCAGTTCCGGACTAGCGGGAGGTACAGATACGCAGTATTTT. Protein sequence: CASSSGLAGGTDTQYF.

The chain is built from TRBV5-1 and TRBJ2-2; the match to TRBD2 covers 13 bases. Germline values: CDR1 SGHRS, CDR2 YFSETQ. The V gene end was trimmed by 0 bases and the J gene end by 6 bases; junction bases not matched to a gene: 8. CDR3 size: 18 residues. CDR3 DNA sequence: TGCGCCAGCAGCTTGGAACTAGCGGGAGGGCCATTGGCCGGGGAGCTGTTTTTT. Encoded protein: CASSLELAGGPLAGELFF. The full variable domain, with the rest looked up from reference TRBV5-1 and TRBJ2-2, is KAGVTQTPRYLIKTRGQQVTLSCSPISGHRSVSWYQQTPGQGLQFLFEYFSETQRNKGNFPGRFSGRQFSNSRSEMNVSTLELGDSALYLCASSLELAGGPLAGELFFGEGSRLTVL.

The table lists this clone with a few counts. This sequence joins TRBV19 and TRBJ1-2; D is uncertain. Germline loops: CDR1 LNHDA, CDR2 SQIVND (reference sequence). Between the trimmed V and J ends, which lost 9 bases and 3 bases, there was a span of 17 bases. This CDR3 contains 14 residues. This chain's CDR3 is CASTTLAGYYGYTF. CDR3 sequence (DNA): TGTGCCAGCACTACTCTAGCGGGCTACTATGGCTACACCTTC.

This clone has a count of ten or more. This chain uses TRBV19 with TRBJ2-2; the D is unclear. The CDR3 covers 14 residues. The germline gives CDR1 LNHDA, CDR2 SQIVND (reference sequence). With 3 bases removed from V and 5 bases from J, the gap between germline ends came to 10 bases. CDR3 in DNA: TGTGCCAGTAGTATGACCGGGTCTACCGGGGAGCTGTTTTTT. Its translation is CASSMTGSTGELFF. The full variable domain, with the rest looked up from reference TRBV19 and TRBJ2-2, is DGGITQSPKYLFRKEGQNVTLSCEQNLNHDAMYWYRQDPGQGLRLIYYSQIVNDFQKGDIAEGYSVSREKKESFPLTVTSAQKNPTAFYLCASSMTGSTGELFFGEGSRLTVL.

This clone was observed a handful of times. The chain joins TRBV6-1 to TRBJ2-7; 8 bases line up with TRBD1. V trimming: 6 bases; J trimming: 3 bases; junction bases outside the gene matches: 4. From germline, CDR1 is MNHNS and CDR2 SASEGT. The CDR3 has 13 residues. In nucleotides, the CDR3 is TGTGCCAGCAGGTCTACAGGGGGCTACGAGCAGTACTTC. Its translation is CASRSTGGYEQYF.

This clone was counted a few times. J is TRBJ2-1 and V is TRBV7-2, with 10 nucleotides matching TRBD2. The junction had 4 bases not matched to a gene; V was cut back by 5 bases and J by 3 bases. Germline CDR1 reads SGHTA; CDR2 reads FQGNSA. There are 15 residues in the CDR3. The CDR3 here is CASSPKREGYNEQFF. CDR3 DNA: TGTGCCAGCAGCCCTAAGCGGGAGGGCTACAATGAGCAGTTCTTC.

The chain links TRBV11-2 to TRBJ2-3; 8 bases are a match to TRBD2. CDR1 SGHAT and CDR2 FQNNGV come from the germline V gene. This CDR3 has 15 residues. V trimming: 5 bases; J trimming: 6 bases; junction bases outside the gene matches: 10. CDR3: CASSNLSGRWDTQYF. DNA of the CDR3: TGTGCCAGCAGCAACCTAAGCGGGAGATGGGATACGCAGTATTTT.

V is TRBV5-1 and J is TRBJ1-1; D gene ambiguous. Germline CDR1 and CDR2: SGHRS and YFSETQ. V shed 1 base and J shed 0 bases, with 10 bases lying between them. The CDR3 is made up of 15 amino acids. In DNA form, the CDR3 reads TGCGCCAGCAGCTTGTCTGAGACCATGAACACTGAAGCTTTCTTT. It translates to CASSLSETMNTEAFF.

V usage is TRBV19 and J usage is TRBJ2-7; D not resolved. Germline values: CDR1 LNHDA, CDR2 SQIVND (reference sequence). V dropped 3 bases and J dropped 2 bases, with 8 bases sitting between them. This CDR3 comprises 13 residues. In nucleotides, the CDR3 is TGTGCCAGTAGTATGACGGTCACCTACGAGCAGTACTTC. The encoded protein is CASSMTVTYEQYF.

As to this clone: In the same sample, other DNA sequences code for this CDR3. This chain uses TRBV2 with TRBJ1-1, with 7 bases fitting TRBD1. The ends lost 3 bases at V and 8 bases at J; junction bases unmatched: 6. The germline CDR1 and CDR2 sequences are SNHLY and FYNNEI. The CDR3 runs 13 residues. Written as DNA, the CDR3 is TGTGCCAGCAGTGATCAAGGGGGCCGGGAAGCTTTCTTT. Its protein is CASSDQGGREAFF.

DNA of the CDR3: TGTGCCAGCAGTGAAGGACAGGGTGTCAATGAGCAGTTCTTC. It is translated as CASSEGQGVNEQFF. The chain uses TRBV2 and TRBJ2-1; TRBD1 aligns across 7 bases. Germline loops: CDR1 SNHLY, CDR2 FYNNEI. V shed 1 base, J shed 6 bases, and the junction held 3 bases outside the gene matches. CDR3 size: 14 residues.

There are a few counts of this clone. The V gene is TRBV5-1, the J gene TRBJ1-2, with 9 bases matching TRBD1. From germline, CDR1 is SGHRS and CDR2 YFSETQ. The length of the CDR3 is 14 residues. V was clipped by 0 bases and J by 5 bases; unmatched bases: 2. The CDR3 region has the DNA TGCGCCAGCAGCTTGGACGGACAGGGGTATGGCTACACCTTC. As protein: CASSLDGQGYGYTF.

CDR3 in amino acids: CASSYGTSLKTQYF. In DNA form, the CDR3 reads TGTGCCAGCAGCTACGGGACATCGTTAAAGACCCAGTACTTC. This rearrangement joins TRBV5-6 to TRBJ2-5; D is possibly TRBD1 (6 bases). V gave up 3 bases and J gave up 6 bases, with 15 bases separating them. From germline, CDR1 is SGHDT and CDR2 YYEEEE. The CDR3 is 14 residues long.

The DNA for the CDR3 is TGTGCCAGCAGCTTATTAGTAGGTGTCTCTGGGGCCAACGTCCTGACTTTC. Its protein product is CASSLLVGVSGANVLTF. This rearrangement joins TRBV7-2 to TRBJ2-6; D unclear. The ends were cut back, 2 bases at V and 0 bases at J, with 11 bases in the middle. This CDR3 is built from 17 residues. Germline V gene sequence: CDR1 SGHTA, CDR2 FQGNSA.

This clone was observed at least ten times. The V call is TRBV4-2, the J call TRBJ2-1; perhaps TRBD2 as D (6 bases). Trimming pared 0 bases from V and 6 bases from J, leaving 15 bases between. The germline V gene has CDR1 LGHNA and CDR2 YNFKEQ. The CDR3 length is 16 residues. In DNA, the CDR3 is TGTGCCAGCAGCCAAGAGGAGGGTTCGGCCTCCAATGAGCAGTTCTTC. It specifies CASSQEEGSASNEQFF.